This TCR beta chain was sequenced in a study of T cell repertoires in cytomegalovirus infection. Using its own MiXCR run on the reads, TCRdb lists one record per CDR3 protein. The top ten clones hold over 10% of a sample with fewer than 900,000 distinct CDR3 sequences, under 35% of them seen once. Of note for this clonotype: Its cognate antigen is unknown.

V was pared by 2 bases and J by 6 bases, with 6 bases of the junction left unmatched. Germline V gene data show CDR1 as MNHNY and CDR2 as SVGAGI (reference sequence). This CDR3 contains 15 residues. Specimen: cultured CD8+ T cells from PBMCs, collected from culture after CMV antigen stimulation. The clonotype was recovered from a human donor in good health (CMV status not recorded). Some clones in this sample may be carry-over from other donors' samples. The chain joins TRBV6-6 to TRBJ2-1; 8 bases align to TRBD1. CDR3 residues: CASSYQGAWGNEQFF. CDR3 coding DNA: TGTGCCAGCAGTTACCAGGGGGCTTGGGGCAATGAGCAGTTCTTC.